The 29 T cell receptor beta chains listed next were all sequenced from one sample in a study of T-cell reconstitution after alpha-beta-depleted transplantation in children (dated by TCRdb to the mid-2010s). The receptor library was made with PCR. The sequencer listed for this sample is Illumina HiSeq 2500. To normalize quantification of the TCRbeta repertoire, the TCR libraries were built with molecular barcoding that relied on unique molecular identifiers. TCRdb itself trimmed the public reads at Q25 with fastp, ran MiXCR and retained productive beta chains. When rows share a CDR3 protein, they turn into one entry using the most common DNA and genes. The sample table records about 600,000 distinct CDR3 sequences; approximately 13% of these occur just once. The ten largest clones represent over 2% of the sample. The treatment or condition label, as the study defines it: allogeneic hematopoietic cell transplantation with graft depleted of TCRalphabeta T cells and CD19 B cells.

The source material was PBMCs, mostly from graft donor cells, sampled 360 days after TCRalphabeta/CD19-depleted stem cell transplant. The receptors come from a male patient aged 5 to 17 who had a stem cell transplant for acute myeloid leukemia, so the T cells may come from the graft donor.

This clonotype was picked up many times. V and J are TRBV2 and TRBJ2-7; D is possibly TRBD2 (5 bases). Per germline, CDR1 SNHLY and CDR2 FYNNEI. With 5 bases removed from V and 2 bases from J, the gap between germline ends came to 10 bases. The CDR3 has 13 residues. The CDR3 is CASSRGLTYEQYF. DNA for the CDR3: TGTGCCAGCAGTCGAGGGCTGACCTACGAGCAGTACTTC.

V is TRBV5-1 and J is TRBJ2-2; TRBD2 agrees at 15 bases. Germline CDR1 reads SGHRS; CDR2 reads YFSETQ. The CDR3 consists of 16 residues. Trimming at V came to 2 bases and at J to 7 bases, leaving 3 bases not matched to a gene. The CDR3 region has the DNA TGCGCCAGCAGCTTACCGGGACTAGCGGGAGGCGGGGAGCTGTTTTTT. Translated, it gives CASSLPGLAGGGELFF. The whole variable domain, remainder taken from reference TRBV5-1 and TRBJ2-2, is KAGVTQTPRYLIKTRGQQVTLSCSPISGHRSVSWYQQTPGQGLQFLFEYFSETQRNKGNFPGRFSGRQFSNSRSEMNVSTLELGDSALYLCASSLPGLAGGGELFFGEGSRLTVL.

This clonotype came up many times. The V gene is TRBV28, the J gene TRBJ1-1; weak D call: TRBD1 (5 bases). Trimming cost V 3 bases and J 3 bases, with 14 bases left between them. CDR3 length: 15 amino acids. The V gene's germline CDR1 is MDHEN and CDR2 SYDVKM. This chain's CDR3 is CASSFLLWGDTEAFF. The CDR3 nucleotides are TGTGCCAGCAGTTTTCTCCTTTGGGGGGACACTGAAGCTTTCTTT.

The CDR3 nucleotides read TGTGCCAGCAGCGTAGAGACAGGGGGAGTTAGGTCCTACAATGAGCAGTTCTTC. Translating gives CASSVETGGVRSYNEQFF. The chain couples TRBV9 to TRBJ2-1; 9 nucleotides align to TRBD1. Trimming removed 0 bases from V and 1 base from J; junction bases left unmatched: 8. Germline CDR1 SGDLS, CDR2 YYNGEE. The CDR3 sequence is 18 residues long.

This clonotype was picked up a small number of times. V usage is TRBV5-1 and J usage is TRBJ2-1; 11 nucleotides match TRBD2. Germline V gene sequence: CDR1 SGHRS, CDR2 YFSETQ. J gave up 7 bases and V 4 bases, and 16 bases lay outside the gene matches. The CDR3 runs to 18 residues. CDR3: CASSPEGSGRAPSNEQFF. CDR3 coding DNA: TGCGCCAGCAGCCCGGAGGGTAGCGGGAGGGCCCCTTCAAATGAGCAGTTCTTC.

This clonotype was seen many times. The gene calls are TRBV12-3 or TRBV12-4 and TRBJ1-4, with TRBD1 identical over 10 bases. V lost 8 bases and J lost 7; bases outside the gene matches: 4. This CDR3 is built from 13 residues. This CDR3 reads CASLRDRGEKLFF. CDR3 bases: TGTGCCAGCTTACGGGACAGGGGTGAAAAACTGTTTTTT.

In DNA, the CDR3 is TGCAGCGTTATTTGGCGGGCTGCCCCCAATGAGCAGTTCTTC. This translates into CSVIWRAAPNEQFF. The rearrangement joins TRBV29-1 to TRBJ2-1; D may be TRBD2 (5 bases). Germline V gene data show CDR1 as SQVTM and CDR2 as ANQGSEA. The CDR3 runs 14 residues. Trimming cost V 5 bases and J 6 bases, with 17 bases left between them.

This clonotype was counted between two and nine times. The genes are TRBV4-3 and TRBJ1-1; 7 nucleotides match TRBD1. CDR1 and CDR2 (germline): LGHNA, YSLEER. The CDR3 covers 15 residues. V shed 0 bases, J shed 6 bases, and the junction held 7 bases outside the gene matches. The CDR3 reads CASSQDAARGSEAFF. CDR3 bases: TGCGCCAGCAGCCAAGATGCCGCCAGGGGGTCTGAAGCTTTCTTT.

This clonotype was found a few times. The V gene is TRBV29-1, the J gene TRBJ1-1; TRBD1 might be the D (6 bases). This CDR3 spans 15 amino acids. The germline gives CDR1 SQVTM, CDR2 ANQGSEA. Trimming left V 3 bases short and J 7 bases short, with 21 bases between. CDR3: CSVESLNRVSSEAFF. For the CDR3, the DNA is TGCAGCGTTGAGAGTCTTAACAGGGTTTCAAGTGAAGCTTTCTTT.

This clonotype has at least ten counts. The V and J genes are TRBV29-1 and TRBJ2-7; possible D gene TRBD2, 6 bases. Germline CDR1 and CDR2: SQVTM and ANQGSEA. Trimming removed 3 bases at V and 3 bases at J, with 18 bases between. The length of the CDR3 is 15 residues. CDR3 sequence reads: CSVDRAGLPVYEQYF. The DNA of the CDR3 is TGCAGCGTTGACCGGGCGGGGCTGCCTGTCTACGAGCAGTACTTC.

This chain links TRBV29-1 with TRBJ2-3; D gene uncertain. The ends were cut back, 7 bases at V and 0 bases at J, with 14 bases in the middle. The germline CDR1 and CDR2 sequences are SQVTM and ANQGSEA. The CDR3 extends over 14 amino acids. CDR3 sequence reads: CSASKWPSTDTQYF. The CDR3 nucleotides are TGCAGCGCCTCAAAGTGGCCCAGCACAGATACGCAGTATTTT.

For the CDR3, the DNA is TGTGCCATCAGTGATCCGAGCGGGACAGGACACAATGAGCAGTTCTTC. Protein: CAISDPSGTGHNEQFF. V and J are TRBV10-3 and TRBJ2-1; a weak D match, TRBD1 (8 bases). There are 16 residues in the CDR3. V was clipped by 3 bases and J by 5 bases, with 17 bases between them. The germline CDR1 and CDR2 sequences are ENHRY and SYGVKD.

This clonotype occurred a few times. The CDR3 protein is CASSYSGTPAYEQYF. CDR3 DNA: TGTGCCAGCAGTTACTCCGGGACGCCCGCCTACGAGCAGTACTTC. The V call is TRBV6-2 or TRBV6-3, the J call TRBJ2-7; perhaps D is TRBD1 or TRBD2 (5 bases each). This CDR3 comprises 15 residues. Germline V gene data show CDR1 as MNHEY and CDR2 as SVGEGT. V was pared by 0 bases and J by 2 bases, with 11 bases between.

This clonotype was detected only a few times. The chain is built from TRBV5-1 and TRBJ2-5; tentative D call: TRBD2 (5 bases). Germline V gives CDR1 SGHRS, CDR2 YFSETQ. The CDR3 spans 16 residues. V was pared by 0 bases and J by 2 bases, with 14 bases between. The DNA of the CDR3 is TGCGCCAGCAGCTTGGCGGGCGCGGGTGCTCAAGAGACCCAGTACTTC. It encodes CASSLAGAGAQETQYF.

This clonotype occurred a few times. The gene calls are TRBV7-2 and TRBJ2-7; the D gene is possibly TRBD2 (5 bases). The CDR3 is made up of 14 amino acids. CDR1 and CDR2 (germline): SGHTA, FQGNSA. V was trimmed by 3 bases and J by 2 bases, leaving 11 bases between them. CDR3 sequence reads: CASSLAGKAYEQYF. The CDR3 region has the DNA TGTGCCAGCAGCTTGGCCGGGAAGGCCTACGAGCAGTACTTC.

The chain has TRBV7-8 and TRBJ1-1; no firm D call. The germline V and J ends were trimmed by 1 base and 11 bases, with 11 bases remaining between them. The CDR3 has 12 residues. From germline, CDR1 is SGHVS and CDR2 FQNEAQ. CDR3 nucleotides: TGTGCCAGCAGCTTAGTTCCCGAGGACGCTTTCTTT. This codes for CASSLVPEDAFF.

The chain recombines TRBV6-2 or TRBV6-3 with TRBJ2-1; tentatively, D is TRBD1 (5 bases). CDR3 length: 14 residues. Trimming left V 2 bases short and J 2 bases short, with 7 bases between. Looked up from germline, CDR1 is MNHEY and CDR2 is SVGEGT. CDR3 sequence: CASSYATAYNEQFF. The CDR3, as DNA: TGTGCCAGCAGTTACGCGACAGCCTACAATGAGCAGTTCTTC.

The rearrangement uses TRBV5-1 and TRBJ2-5; the match to TRBD2 covers 8 bases. Germline V gene lookup returns CDR1 SGHRS and CDR2 YFSETQ. The CDR3 has 18 residues. The V segment lost 0 bases and the J segment 3 bases; nucleotides outside the gene matches: 13. The CDR3 region has the DNA TGCGCCAGCAGCTTGGGTTTCTCCTGGACTAGCAATAAAGAGACCCAGTACTTC. Translation gives CASSLGFSWTSNKETQYF. Drawing the rest from reference TRBV5-1 and TRBJ2-5, the complete variable domain is KAGVTQTPRYLIKTRGQQVTLSCSPISGHRSVSWYQQTPGQGLQFLFEYFSETQRNKGNFPGRFSGRQFSNSRSEMNVSTLELGDSALYLCASSLGFSWTSNKETQYFGPGTRLLVL.

Many counts were recorded for this clonotype. The V and J genes are TRBV28 and TRBJ2-7; 9 bases match TRBD2. The ends lost 6 bases at V and 2 bases at J; junction bases unmatched: 11. Germline V CDR1 and CDR2: MDHEN, SYDVKM. The CDR3 runs 16 residues. The CDR3 is CASSQVPSGATYEQYF. The CDR3 nucleotides read TGTGCCAGCAGCCAGGTCCCTAGCGGGGCCACCTACGAGCAGTACTTC. The complete variable domain, with remaining parts taken from reference TRBV28 and TRBJ2-7, reads DVKVTQSSRYLVKRTGEKVFLECVQDMDHENMFWYRQDPGLGLRLIYFSYDVKMKEKGDIPEGYSVSREKKERFSLILESASTNQTSMYLCASSQVPSGATYEQYFGPGTRLTVT.

This clonotype was counted at least ten times. The gene calls are TRBV29-1 and TRBJ2-2; D might be TRBD2 (5 bases). This CDR3 spans 16 amino acids. Trimming took 6 bases from V and 0 from J, leaving 17 bases between them. Per the germline V gene, CDR1 is SQVTM and CDR2 is ANQGSEA. Written as DNA, the CDR3 is TGCAGCGTACCCGAGGGTTCCGGGACGAACACCGGGGAGCTGTTTTTT. It encodes CSVPEGSGTNTGELFF.

This clonotype showed up many times. This rearrangement joins TRBV20-1 to TRBJ2-3, with 11 nucleotides matching TRBD2. Per the germline V gene, CDR1 is DFQATT and CDR2 is SNEGSKA (reference sequence). The CDR3 length is 18 residues. V was clipped by 6 bases and J by 4 bases; unmatched bases: 18. CDR3 nucleotides: TGCAGTGCCGACGGGCCCCTCACTAGCGGGAGTTCTCCAGATACGCAGTATTTT. Its translation is CSADGPLTSGSSPDTQYF.

This clonotype was detected a few times. V is TRBV6-1 and J is TRBJ2-7; 11 bases fit TRBD1. This CDR3 has 14 amino acids. Germline loops: CDR1 MNHNS, CDR2 SASEGT. J was trimmed by 7 bases and V by 6 bases; bases with no gene match: 8. CDR3 region: CASSLGQGAREQYV. For the CDR3, the DNA is TGTGCCAGCAGCCTCGGACAGGGGGCTAGGGAGCAGTACGTC.

This clonotype was seen many times. CDR3 DNA sequence: TGTGCCAGCAGCTTGGGCGGGTCCACCTACGAGCAGTACTTC. Translated: CASSLGGSTYEQYF. V gene TRBV5-6 combines with J gene TRBJ2-7, with D tentatively TRBD2 (5 bases). CDR3 size: 14 residues. V was pared by 0 bases and J by 2 bases, with 9 bases between. In germline, CDR1 is SGHDT, CDR2 YYEEEE.

This clonotype showed up many times. V is TRBV7-8 and J is TRBJ2-7, with TRBD1 matching over 10 bases. V gave up 0 bases and J gave up 6 bases; unmatched junction bases: 8. Germline V gene lookup returns CDR1 SGHVS and CDR2 FQNEAQ. The CDR3 length is 16 residues. CDR3 DNA: TGTGCCAGCAGCTTAGCGCTAGACAGGGGGCTCGGCGAGCAGTACTTC. It encodes CASSLALDRGLGEQYF.

V is TRBV5-6 and J is TRBJ2-2, with a possible D match to TRBD1 (6 bases). The V gene lost 5 bases and the J gene lost 5 bases, with 13 bases spanning the gap. Germline V CDR1 and CDR2: SGHDT, YYEEEE. This CDR3 comprises 14 residues. The CDR3 sequence: CASRTGQGTGELFF. CDR3 sequence (DNA): TGTGCCAGCAGAACAGGTCAGGGGACCGGGGAGCTGTTTTTT. The full variable domain, rest sourced from reference TRBV5-6 and TRBJ2-2, is DAGVTQSPTHLIKTRGQQVTLRCSPKSGHDTVSWYQQALGQGPQFIFQYYEEEERQRGNFPDRFSGHQFPNYSSELNVNALLLGDSALYLCASRTGQGTGELFFGEGSRLTVL.

Many counts were recorded for this clonotype. The chain has TRBV11-1 and TRBJ2-1, with 14 nucleotides matching TRBD2. With 6 bases clipped from V and 7 bases from J, the junction kept 5 bases outside the gene matches. Per germline, CDR1 SGHAT and CDR2 FQDESV (reference sequence). The CDR3 loop spans 15 amino acids. CDR3 protein: CASRAGTSGRNEQFF. CDR3 in DNA: TGTGCCAGCAGGGCCGGGACTAGCGGGAGAAATGAGCAGTTCTTC.

This clonotype came up many times. V gene TRBV7-9 combines with J gene TRBJ2-5; D remains unclear. There are 14 residues in the CDR3. V was pared by 7 bases and J by 0 bases, with 12 bases between. Germline assignment: CDR1 SEHNR and CDR2 FQNEAQ (reference sequence). CDR3 nucleotides: TGTGCCAGCACCAACCGGGCAGACCAAGAGACCCAGTACTTC. This sequence encodes CASTNRADQETQYF.

The chain carries TRBV4-3 and TRBJ1-2; D gene ambiguous. The V gene's germline CDR1 is LGHNA and CDR2 YSLEER. This CDR3 is built from 16 residues. V was cut by 0 bases and J by 3 bases, with 14 bases left in between. The CDR3 DNA is TGCGCCAGCAGCCAAGATAGGATACCCCCACACTATGGCTACACCTTC. The encoded protein is CASSQDRIPPHYGYTF.

This clonotype turned up a few times. This rearrangement joins TRBV28 to TRBJ2-2, with TRBD2 matching over 11 bases. This CDR3 has 16 residues. Trimming removed 3 bases from V and 4 bases from J; junction bases left unmatched: 4. CDR1 and CDR2 (germline): MDHEN, SYDVKM. The CDR3 spells CASSFRLAGFTGELFF. The CDR3 DNA sequence: TGTGCCAGCAGTTTCCGACTAGCGGGGTTCACCGGGGAGCTGTTTTTT.